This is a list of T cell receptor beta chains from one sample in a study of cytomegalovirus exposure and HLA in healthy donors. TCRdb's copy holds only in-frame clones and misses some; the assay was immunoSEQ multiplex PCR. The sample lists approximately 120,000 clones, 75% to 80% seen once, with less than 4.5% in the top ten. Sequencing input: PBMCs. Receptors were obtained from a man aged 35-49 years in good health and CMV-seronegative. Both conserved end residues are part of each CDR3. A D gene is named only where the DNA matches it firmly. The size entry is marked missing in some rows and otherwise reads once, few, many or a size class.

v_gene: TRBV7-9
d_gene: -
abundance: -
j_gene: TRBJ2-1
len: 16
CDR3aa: CASRTDPRSSYNEQFF
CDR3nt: TGTGCCAGCAGAACCGACCCCCGGAGCTCCTACAATGAGCAGTTCTTC

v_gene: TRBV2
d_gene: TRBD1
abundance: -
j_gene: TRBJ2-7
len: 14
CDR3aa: CASSDRTGVDEQYF
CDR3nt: TGTGCCAGCAGTGATAGGACAGGGGTCGACGAGCAGTACTTC

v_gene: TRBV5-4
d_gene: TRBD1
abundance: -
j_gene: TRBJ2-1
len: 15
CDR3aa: CASSLQGQGHNEQFF
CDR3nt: TGTGCCAGCAGCTTACAGGGACAGGGCCACAATGAGCAGTTCTTC

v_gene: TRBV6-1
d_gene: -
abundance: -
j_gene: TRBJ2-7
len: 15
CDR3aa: CASSEFGAAYYEQYF
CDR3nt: TGTGCCAGCAGTGAGTTTGGGGCAGCGTACTACGAGCAGTACTTC

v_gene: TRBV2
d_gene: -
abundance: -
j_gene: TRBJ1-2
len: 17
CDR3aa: CASNYLLDRPIGYGYTF
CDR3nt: TGTGCCAGCAACTATCTACTCGACAGACCGATAGGCTATGGCTACACCTTC

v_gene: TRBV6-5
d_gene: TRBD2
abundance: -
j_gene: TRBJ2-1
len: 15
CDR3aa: CASRERGFSYNEQFF
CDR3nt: TGTGCCAGCAGGGAGCGGGGATTCTCCTACAATGAGCAGTTCTTC

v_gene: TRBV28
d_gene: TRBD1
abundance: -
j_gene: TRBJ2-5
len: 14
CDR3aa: CASSFGGQQETQYF
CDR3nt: TGTGCCAGCAGTTTTGGGGGACAGCAAGAGACCCAGTACTTC

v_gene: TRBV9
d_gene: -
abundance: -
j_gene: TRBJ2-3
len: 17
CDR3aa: CASSVAFSGSGTDTQYF
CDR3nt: TGTGCCAGCAGCGTAGCTTTCTCGGGATCCGGGACAGATACGCAGTATTTT

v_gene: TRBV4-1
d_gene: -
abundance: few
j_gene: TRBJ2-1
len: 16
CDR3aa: CASSQESTNNYNEQFF
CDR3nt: TGCGCCAGCAGCCAAGAAAGTACGAACAACTACAATGAGCAGTTCTTC

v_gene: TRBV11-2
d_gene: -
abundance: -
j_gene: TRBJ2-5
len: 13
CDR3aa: CATRGLRVETQYF
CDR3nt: TGTGCCACACGAGGTTTGCGGGTGGAGACCCAGTACTTC

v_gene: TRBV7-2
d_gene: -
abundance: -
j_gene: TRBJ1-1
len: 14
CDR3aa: CASSLGAGDTEAFF
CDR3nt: TGTGCCAGCAGCTTAGGAGCAGGGGACACTGAAGCTTTCTTT

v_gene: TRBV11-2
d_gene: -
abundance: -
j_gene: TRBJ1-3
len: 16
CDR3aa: CASSLGATGDGNTIYF
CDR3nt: TGTGCCAGCAGCTTAGGGGCGACAGGAGACGGAAACACCATATATTTT

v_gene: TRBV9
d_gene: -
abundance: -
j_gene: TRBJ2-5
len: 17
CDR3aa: CASSVATGSGPQETQYF
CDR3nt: TGTGCCAGCAGCGTAGCTACGGGTAGCGGACCCCAAGAGACCCAGTACTTC

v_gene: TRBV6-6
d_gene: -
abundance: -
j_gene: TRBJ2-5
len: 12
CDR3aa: CASKKPGETQYF
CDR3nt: TGTGCCAGCAAGAAACCGGGGGAGACCCAGTACTTC

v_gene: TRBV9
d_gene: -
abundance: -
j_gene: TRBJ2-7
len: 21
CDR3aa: CASSPGLFIAAARARGGEQYF
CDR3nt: TGTGCCAGCAGCCCCGGACTTTTTATAGCGGCAGCTCGGGCTCGAGGTGGAGAGCAGTACTTC

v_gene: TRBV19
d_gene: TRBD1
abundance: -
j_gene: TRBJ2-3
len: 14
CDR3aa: CASIDRGFSDTQYF
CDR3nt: TGTGCCAGTATTGACAGGGGTTTTTCAGATACGCAGTATTTT

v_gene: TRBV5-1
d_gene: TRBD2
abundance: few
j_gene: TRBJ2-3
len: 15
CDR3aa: CASSFRGGAGDTQYF
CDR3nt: TGCGCCAGCAGCTTTCGCGGGGGGGCCGGAGATACGCAGTATTTT

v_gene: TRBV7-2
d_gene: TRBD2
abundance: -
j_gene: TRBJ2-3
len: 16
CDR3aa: CASSHSGGTFTDTQYF
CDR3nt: TGTGCCAGCAGCCATAGCGGGGGAACCTTCACAGATACGCAGTATTTT

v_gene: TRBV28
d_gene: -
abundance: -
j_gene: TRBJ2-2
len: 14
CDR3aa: CASSLNRADGELFF
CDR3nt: TGTGCCAGCAGTTTAAACAGGGCCGACGGGGAGCTGTTTTTT

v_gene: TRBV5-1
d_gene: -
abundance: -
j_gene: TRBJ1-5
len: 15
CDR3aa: CASSRTGEHSQPQHF
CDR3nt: TGCGCCAGCAGCCGGACGGGGGAACATAGTCAGCCCCAGCATTTT

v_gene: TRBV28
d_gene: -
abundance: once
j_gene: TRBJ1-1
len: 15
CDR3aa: CASSPRTGKITEAFF
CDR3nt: TGTGCCAGCAGTCCCAGAACAGGGAAAATCACTGAAGCTTTCTTT

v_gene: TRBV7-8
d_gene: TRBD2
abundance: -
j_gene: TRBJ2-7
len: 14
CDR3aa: CASSLVGGAYEQYF
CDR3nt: TGTGCCAGCAGCTTAGTCGGGGGGGCTTACGAGCAGTACTTC

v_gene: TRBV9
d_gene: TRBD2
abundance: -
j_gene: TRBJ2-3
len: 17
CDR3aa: CASSVAPLGGGTDTQYF
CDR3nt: TGTGCCAGCAGCGTAGCCCCTCTTGGGGGGGGCACAGATACGCAGTATTTT

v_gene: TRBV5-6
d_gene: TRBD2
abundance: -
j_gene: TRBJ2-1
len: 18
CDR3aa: CASSFRLAGGRSYNEQFF
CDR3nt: TGTGCCAGCAGCTTCAGACTAGCGGGGGGCCGCTCCTACAATGAGCAGTTCTTC

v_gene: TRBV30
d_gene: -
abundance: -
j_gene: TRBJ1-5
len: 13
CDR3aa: CAWSGGRDQPQHF
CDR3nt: TGTGCCTGGAGTGGTGGTCGGGATCAGCCCCAGCATTTT

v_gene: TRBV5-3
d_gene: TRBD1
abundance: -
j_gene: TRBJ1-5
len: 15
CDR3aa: CARNEMNRGQQPQHF
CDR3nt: TGTGCCAGAAACGAGATGAACAGGGGGCAACAGCCCCAGCATTTT

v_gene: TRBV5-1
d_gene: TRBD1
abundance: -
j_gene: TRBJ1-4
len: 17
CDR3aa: CASRRNGQGATNEKLFF
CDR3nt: TGCGCCAGCAGACGGAATGGACAGGGCGCAACTAATGAAAAACTGTTTTTT

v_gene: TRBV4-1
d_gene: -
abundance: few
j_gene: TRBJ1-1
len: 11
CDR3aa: CASSQDLEAFF
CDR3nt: TGCGCCAGCAGCCAAGATCTTGAAGCTTTCTTT

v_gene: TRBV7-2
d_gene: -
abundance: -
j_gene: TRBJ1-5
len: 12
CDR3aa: CASSRDYQPQHF
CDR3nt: TGTGCCAGCAGCCGGGACTACCAGCCCCAGCATTTT

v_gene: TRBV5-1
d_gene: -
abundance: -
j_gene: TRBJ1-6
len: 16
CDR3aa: CASSPAGGPLNSPLHF
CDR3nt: TGCGCCAGCAGCCCCGCCGGAGGGCCGCTCAATTCACCCCTCCACTTT

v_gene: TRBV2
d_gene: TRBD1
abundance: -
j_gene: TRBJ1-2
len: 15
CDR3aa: CASSVTSGTGETYTF
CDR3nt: TGTGCCAGCAGTGTAACTTCCGGGACAGGGGAGACCTACACCTTC

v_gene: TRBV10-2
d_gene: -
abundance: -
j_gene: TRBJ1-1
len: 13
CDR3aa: CASGTVAGTEAFF
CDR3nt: TGCGCCAGCGGTACGGTTGCGGGCACTGAAGCTTTCTTT

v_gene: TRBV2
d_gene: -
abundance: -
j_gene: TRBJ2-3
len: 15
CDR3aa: CASGRGQGMSDTQYF
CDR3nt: TGTGCCAGCGGGCGGGGCCAGGGAATGTCAGATACGCAGTATTTT

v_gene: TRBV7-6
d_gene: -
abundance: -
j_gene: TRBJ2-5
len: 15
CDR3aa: CASSPNYRDQETQYF
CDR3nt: TGTGCCAGCAGCCCTAACTACCGGGACCAAGAGACCCAGTACTTC

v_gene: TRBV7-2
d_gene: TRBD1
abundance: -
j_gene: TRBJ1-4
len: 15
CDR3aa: CASSSLGQAGEKLFF
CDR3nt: TGTGCCAGCAGCTCGTTGGGACAGGCGGGTGAAAAACTGTTTTTT

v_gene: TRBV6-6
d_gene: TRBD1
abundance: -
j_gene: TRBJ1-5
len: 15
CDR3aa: CASRLPGQGEQPQHF
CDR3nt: TGTGCCAGCAGGCTCCCGGGACAGGGGGAACAGCCCCAGCATTTT

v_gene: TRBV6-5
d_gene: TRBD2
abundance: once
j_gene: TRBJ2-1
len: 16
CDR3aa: CASSYGLGSSYNEQFF
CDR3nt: TGTGCCAGCAGTTACGGACTAGGGAGCTCCTACAATGAGCAGTTCTTC

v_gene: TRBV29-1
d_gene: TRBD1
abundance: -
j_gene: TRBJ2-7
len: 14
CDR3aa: CSVARDRASVEQYF
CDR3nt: TGCAGCGTGGCCCGGGACAGGGCCTCCGTCGAGCAGTACTTC

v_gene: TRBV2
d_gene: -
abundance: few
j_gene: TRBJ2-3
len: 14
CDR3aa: CASTPGSSTDTQYF
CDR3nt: TGTGCCAGCACCCCAGGCTCTAGCACAGATACGCAGTATTTT

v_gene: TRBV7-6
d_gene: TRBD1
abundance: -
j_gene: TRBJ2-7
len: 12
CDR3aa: CASRGTEDEQYF
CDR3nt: TGTGCCAGCAGGGGGACAGAAGACGAGCAGTACTTC

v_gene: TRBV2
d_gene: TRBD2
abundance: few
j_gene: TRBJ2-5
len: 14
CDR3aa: CASRVSSGQETQYF
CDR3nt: TGTGCCAGCAGGGTATCTAGCGGACAAGAGACCCAGTACTTC